This TCR beta chain was obtained from a study of CD8 T cells in ankylosing spondylitis. This CDR3 comprises 15 residues. Germline V gene data show CDR1 as MGHRA and CDR2 as YSYEKL. The V end was cut by 0 bases, the J end by 8 bases, with 15 bases between. The sample holds many counts of this clonotype. Antigen specificity is unknown. TCRdb re-called the 5' RACE reads with MiXCR, one entry per CDR3 protein. This sample carries fewer than 180,000 distinct CDR3 sequences, about 42% of them seen once, and the ten largest clones take around 15%. Study-wide results and limits: Existing reports had already noted some motif variants in reactive arthritis synovial fluid and blood.

The TCR was taken from a male donor with ankylosing spondylitis. The sample comprised synovial fluid, either unsorted or a sorted T cell fraction (not recorded which). The chain combines TRBV4-1 with TRBJ2-3; D is unresolved. This CDR3 reads CASSQDVTYGGTQYF. CDR3 coding DNA: TGCGCCAGCAGCCAAGATGTCACTTACGGCGGTACGCAGTATTTT.